This T cell receptor (beta chain) came from a study of early T cells in non-severe SARS-CoV-2 infection. Study overall: Sequenced bulk RNA came from whole blood that was unsorted, and chains were unpaired.

Germline V lookup: CDR1 LNHDA, CDR2 SQIVND (reference sequence). This CDR3 region has 15 residues. The trim removed 3 bases at V and 3 bases at J, leaving 5 bases unmatched. With respect to this clonotype: What it binds is unknown.

Unique molecular identifier tags were affixed to discrete cDNA molecules. TCRdb independently ran MiXCR on the 5' RACE reads; one entry per CDR3 protein. The sample has about 57,000 distinct CDR3 sequences, under 15% seen once. Broader study findings: Matches to VDJdb favored anti-spike CD8 responses and missed private and CD4 specificities.

The sequence was obtained from an adult who was a healthcare worker with PCR-confirmed SARS-CoV-2 infection or an uninfected control (not recorded which). Material for sequencing was whole blood. The chain joins TRBV19 to TRBJ2-1; 7 bases are a match to TRBD2. The CDR3 protein is CASSMERGFYNEQFF. The DNA of the CDR3 is TGTGCCAGTAGTATGGAGCGGGGTTTCTACAATGAGCAGTTCTTC. Supplemented by reference TRBV19 and TRBJ2-1, the full variable domain reads DGGITQSPKYLFRKEGQNVTLSCEQNLNHDAMYWYRQDPGQGLRLIYYSQIVNDFQKGDIAEGYSVSREKKESFPLTVTSAQKNPTAFYLCASSMERGFYNEQFFGPGTRLTVL.